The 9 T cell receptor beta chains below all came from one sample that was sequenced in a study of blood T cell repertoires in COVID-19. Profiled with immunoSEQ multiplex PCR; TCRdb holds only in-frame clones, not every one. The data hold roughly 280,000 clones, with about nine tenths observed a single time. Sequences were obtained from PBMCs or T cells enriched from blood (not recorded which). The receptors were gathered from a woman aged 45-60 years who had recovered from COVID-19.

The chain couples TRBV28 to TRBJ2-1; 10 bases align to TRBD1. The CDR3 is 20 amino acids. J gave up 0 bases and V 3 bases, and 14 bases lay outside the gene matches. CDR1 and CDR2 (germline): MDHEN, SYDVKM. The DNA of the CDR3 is TGTGCCAGCAGTTTGACAGGGGGCCGCGCGAGCGGGAGCTCCTACAATGAGCAGTTCTTC. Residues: CASSLTGGRASGSSYNEQFF.

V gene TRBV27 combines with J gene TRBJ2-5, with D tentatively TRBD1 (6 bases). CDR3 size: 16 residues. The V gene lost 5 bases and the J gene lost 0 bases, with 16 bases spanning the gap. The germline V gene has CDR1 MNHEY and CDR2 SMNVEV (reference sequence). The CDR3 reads CASSPWRAGDQETQYF. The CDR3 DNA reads TGTGCCAGCAGTCCCTGGCGGGCAGGGGACCAAGAGACCCAGTACTTC.

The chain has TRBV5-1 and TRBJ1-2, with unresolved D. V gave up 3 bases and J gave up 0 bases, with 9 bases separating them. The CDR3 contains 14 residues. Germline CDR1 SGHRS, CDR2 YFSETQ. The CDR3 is CASSSGGPNYGYTF. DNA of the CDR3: TGCGCCAGCAGCTCGGGAGGCCCTAACTATGGCTACACCTTC.

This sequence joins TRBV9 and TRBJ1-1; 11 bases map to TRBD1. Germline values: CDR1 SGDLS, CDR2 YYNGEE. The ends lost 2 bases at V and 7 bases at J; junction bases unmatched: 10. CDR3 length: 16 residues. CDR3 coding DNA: TGTGCCAGCAGCGTCTCCGGGACAGGGGGAGGAGTTGAAGCTTTCTTT. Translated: CASSVSGTGGGVEAFF.

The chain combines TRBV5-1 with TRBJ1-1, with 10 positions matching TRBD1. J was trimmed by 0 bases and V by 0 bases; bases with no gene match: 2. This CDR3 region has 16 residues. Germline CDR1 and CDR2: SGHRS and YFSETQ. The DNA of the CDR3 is TGCGCCAGCAGCTTGGGGGACAGGGGCATGAACACTGAAGCTTTCTTT. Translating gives CASSLGDRGMNTEAFF.

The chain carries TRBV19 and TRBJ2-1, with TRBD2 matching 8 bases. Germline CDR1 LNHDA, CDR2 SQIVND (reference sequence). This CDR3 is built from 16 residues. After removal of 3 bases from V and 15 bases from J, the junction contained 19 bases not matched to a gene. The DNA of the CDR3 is TGTGCCAGTAGTATTAGGGTACTCGCGGGAGGCCTCAGACTGTTCTTC. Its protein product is CASSIRVLAGGLRLFF.

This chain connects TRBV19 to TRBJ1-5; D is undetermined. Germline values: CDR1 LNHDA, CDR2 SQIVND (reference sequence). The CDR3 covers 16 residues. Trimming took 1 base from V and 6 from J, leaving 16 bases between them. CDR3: CASSIVSGRLGQPQHF. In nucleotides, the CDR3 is TGTGCCAGTAGTATAGTAAGCGGTCGTCTCGGTCAGCCCCAGCATTTT.

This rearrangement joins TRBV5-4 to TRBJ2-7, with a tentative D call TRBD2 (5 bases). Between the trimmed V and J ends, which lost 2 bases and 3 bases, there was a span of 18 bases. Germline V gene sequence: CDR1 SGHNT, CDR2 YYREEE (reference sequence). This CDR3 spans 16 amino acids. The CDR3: CASSFGSGATLYEQYF. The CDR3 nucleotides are TGTGCCAGCAGCTTTGGAAGCGGCGCGACTCTCTACGAGCAGTACTTC.

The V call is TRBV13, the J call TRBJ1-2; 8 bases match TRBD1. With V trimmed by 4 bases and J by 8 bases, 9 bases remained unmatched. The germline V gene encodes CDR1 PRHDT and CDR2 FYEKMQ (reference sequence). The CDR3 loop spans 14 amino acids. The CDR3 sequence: CASSWELDRGGYTF. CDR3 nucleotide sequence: TGTGCCAGCAGCTGGGAATTAGACAGGGGAGGCTACACCTTC.